The rows below give T cell receptor beta chains drawn from one sample of a study of OX40 agonist ivuxolimab in advanced cancers. The data were produced by immunoSEQ multiplex PCR, yet TCRdb's version contains in-frame clones alone and is incomplete. Of about 50,000 clones detected, 80% to 90% appear once; the ten largest clones hold approximately 7.3%. The specimen comprised CD4+ or CD8+ T cells sorted from blood, sampled in a trial of the OX40 agonist ivuxolimab. The receptor source for this set is an adult with an advanced solid tumor such as melanoma, head and neck, liver or kidney cancer. The CDR3 runs from the conserved cysteine through the conserved F or W. A D gene is named only where the DNA matches it firmly. Part of the rows lack a size; the others show once, few, many or a class for expanded clones.

-	TRBV28	TRBJ2-5	few	CASSLFGQGGETQYF	TGTGCCAGCAGTTTATTTGGGCAGGGGGGAGAGACCCAGTACTTC
-	TRBV6-1	TRBJ2-2	-	CASSGTPNTGELFF	TGTGCCAGCAGTGGGACACCGAACACCGGGGAGCTGTTTTTT
-	TRBV19	TRBJ1-6	medium-sized	CASSMSPSKNSPLHF	TGTGCCAGTAGTATGAGCCCAAGCAAAAATTCACCCCTCCACTTT
-	TRBV7-8	TRBJ1-1	once	CASSLVATGWSTEAFF	TGTGCCAGCAGCTTAGTAGCTACAGGGTGGAGCACTGAAGCTTTCTTT
-	TRBV6-5	TRBJ2-7	-	CASSYGSTYEQYF	TGTGCCAGCAGTTACGGCAGCACCTACGAGCAGTACTTC
TRBD1	TRBV29-1	TRBJ1-2	-	CSAGGFYGYTF	TGCAGCGCAGGGGGATTCTATGGCTACACCTTC
TRBD2	TRBV10-1	TRBJ2-5	-	CASSETSAQETQYF	TGCGCCAGCAGTGAAACTAGCGCCCAAGAGACCCAGTACTTC
-	TRBV7-9	TRBJ1-1	-	CASSSYTPGDRTEAFF	TGTGCCAGCAGCTCATACACTCCAGGGGATCGGACTGAAGCTTTCTTT
-	TRBV7-6	TRBJ2-2	-	CASSLVIRPGELFF	TGTGCCAGCAGCTTAGTTATCCGACCCGGGGAGCTGTTTTTT
-	TRBV11-3	TRBJ2-2	-	CASSLNRVAGELFF	TGTGCCAGCAGCTTAAACAGGGTGGCCGGGGAGCTGTTTTTT
TRBD1	TRBV6-1	TRBJ1-2	-	CASSVVTGAEGGYTF	TGTGCCAGCAGTGTGGTGACAGGGGCCGAAGGAGGCTACACCTTC